A single sample gave rise to the 31 T cell receptor beta chains below, sequenced in a study of T-cell reconstitution after alpha-beta-depleted transplantation in children. For TCRbeta, the library was prepared with unique molecular identifiers. One entry per CDR3 protein, called by TCRdb with MiXCR from the PCR reads. The sample contains around 370,000 distinct CDR3 sequences, approximately 10% of which appear only once. The sample consisted of PBMCs from the stem cell graft donor, taken from the stem cell graft. The receptors derive from a human donor who donated a stem cell graft to a child with acute lymphoblastic leukemia.

There are a few counts of this clonotype. The rearrangement joins TRBV7-9 to TRBJ2-1; 7 nucleotides line up with TRBD2. With 5 bases clipped from V and 10 bases from J, the junction kept 11 bases outside the gene matches. Germline-derived CDR1 and CDR2 are SEHNR and FQNEAQ (reference sequence). The length of the CDR3 is 14 residues. The CDR3: CASSAMHRDYEQFF. As DNA, the CDR3 is TGTGCCAGCAGCGCTATGCACCGGGACTACGAGCAGTTCTTC.

This clonotype was detected only a few times. This CDR3 reads CASSEVATGELFF. CDR3 nucleotides: TGTGCCAGCAGCGAGGTCGCTACCGGGGAGCTGTTTTTT. The V gene is TRBV6-1, the J gene TRBJ2-2; D unresolved. Trimming shortened V by 6 bases and J by 5 bases, and 10 bases separated the two germline ends. CDR1 and CDR2 (germline): MNHNS, SASEGT. This CDR3 has 13 residues.

This clonotype came up a few times. The V and J genes are TRBV4-2 and TRBJ1-6; D may be TRBD1 (5 bases). The CDR3 length is 15 residues. The V gene's germline CDR1 is LGHNA and CDR2 YNFKEQ. V was pared by 2 bases and J by 10 bases, with 15 bases between. The CDR3 DNA sequence: TGTGCCAGCAGCCAATTGGGGGGTTCAGAGTCACCCCTCCACTTT. Its translation: CASSQLGGSESPLHF.

This clonotype has ten or more counts. The chain recombines TRBV3-1 with TRBJ1-1, with D uncertain. The germline gives CDR1 LGHDT, CDR2 YNNKEL (reference sequence). V was shortened by 3 bases and J by 1 base, with 9 bases between the two germline ends. The CDR3 is made up of 14 amino acids. For the CDR3, the DNA is TGTGCCAGCAGCCAGCAATACAAGAACACTGAAGCTTTCTTT. This sequence encodes CASSQQYKNTEAFF.

As regards this clonotype: A junction boundary mismatches the germline segment, possibly from a read error. CDR3 sequence (DNA): TGTGCCAGCAGCTTAGAATCAGGGCCTTCCTACGAGCAGTACTTT. As protein: CASSLESGPSYEQYF. J is TRBJ2-7 and V is TRBV7-2, with D possibly matching TRBD1 (5 bases). Germline CDR1 reads SGHTA; CDR2 reads FQGNSA. The CDR3 contains 15 residues.

This clonotype came up many times. The chain couples TRBV12-3 or TRBV12-4 to TRBJ2-3; no clear D gene. V was cut by 5 bases and J by 6 bases, with 9 bases left in between. The CDR3 covers 12 residues. The CDR3: CASSPLRDTQYF. The CDR3 DNA sequence: TGTGCCAGCAGTCCCCTTCGGGATACGCAGTATTTT.

This clonotype was seen only a few times. The chain combines TRBV6-1 with TRBJ2-6; 8 bases agree with TRBD1. Germline-derived CDR1 and CDR2 are MNHNS and SASEGT. Losses at the gene ends were 5 bases for V and 4 bases for J; bases not matched to a gene: 7. The CDR3 loop spans 16 amino acids. The CDR3 DNA reads TGTGCCAGCAGTAGCGGACAGGGTTCCGGGGCCAACGTCCTGACTTTC. Translation: CASSSGQGSGANVLTF.

V is TRBV18 and J is TRBJ1-1; tentatively, D is TRBD1 (6 bases). CDR3 length: 17 residues. The ends were cut back, 5 bases at V and 4 bases at J, with 23 bases in the middle. Germline CDR1 reads KGHSH; CDR2 reads LQKENI. CDR3 in DNA: TGTGCCAGCTCATTCGGTGGGGGGTTCGGCAGGGGCACTGAAGCTTTCTTT. Translation gives CASSFGGGFGRGTEAFF.

The CDR3 region is CSARQGPNYGYTF. Here the CDR3 DNA reads TGCAGTGCTAGGCAAGGACCTAACTATGGCTACACCTTC. The J gene is TRBJ1-2, the V gene TRBV20-1, with D unclear. With 3 bases removed from V and 0 bases from J, the gap between germline ends came to 8 bases. CDR3 length: 13 amino acids. Germline assignment: CDR1 DFQATT and CDR2 SNEGSKA (reference sequence).

V usage is TRBV20-1 and J usage is TRBJ2-2, with 7 bases matching TRBD2. Germline CDR1 reads DFQATT; CDR2 reads SNEGSKA (reference sequence). Unmatched junction bases numbered 6, after V lost 4 bases and J lost 4 bases. The CDR3 is 14 residues long. The CDR3 region is CSATRTRPTGELFF. Written as DNA, the CDR3 is TGCAGTGCTACCCGGACTAGACCCACCGGGGAGCTGTTTTTT.

This clonotype was detected a few times. The chain uses TRBV15 and TRBJ2-7; D is perhaps TRBD2 (7 bases). Per the germline V gene, CDR1 is LNHNV and CDR2 is YYDKDF (reference sequence). CDR3 length: 16 amino acids. The V end was cut by 0 bases, the J end by 3 bases, with 15 bases between. The CDR3 here is CATSRDWGRGSYEQYF. The CDR3 DNA reads as TGTGCCACCAGCAGAGATTGGGGGCGGGGGAGCTACGAGCAGTACTTC.

The chain uses TRBV4-1 and TRBJ2-5; D tentatively fits TRBD1 or TRBD2 (5 bases each). From germline, CDR1 is MGHRA and CDR2 YSYEKL. Trimming cost V 3 bases and J 5 bases, with 25 bases left between them. The CDR3 contains 18 residues. The CDR3 here is CASSHLPSSGTAVETQYF. DNA of the CDR3: TGCGCCAGCAGCCATCTCCCATCCTCCGGGACCGCCGTTGAGACCCAGTACTTC.

This clonotype has more than one count but fewer than ten. V usage is TRBV2 and J usage is TRBJ2-1; D unclear. The CDR3 is 15 amino acids. Germline values: CDR1 SNHLY, CDR2 FYNNEI. The V end was cut by 0 bases, the J end by 9 bases, with 15 bases between. For the CDR3, the DNA is TGTGCCAGCAGTGAAGCGCTTCGTGCACGCGGTGAGCAGTTCTTC. Translated, it gives CASSEALRARGEQFF.

This clonotype has at least ten counts. V is TRBV5-8 and J is TRBJ2-2, with D hard to call. In germline, CDR1 is SGHTS, CDR2 YDEGEE. The CDR3 extends over 13 amino acids. Deletions cut 5 bases from V and 6 bases from J, with 11 bases between. The CDR3 sequence is CASRRRQAGELFF. The CDR3, as DNA: TGTGCCAGCAGACGCAGGCAGGCCGGGGAGCTGTTTTTT.

This clonotype was detected only a few times. V is TRBV5-1 and J is TRBJ2-5, with 11 bases aligning to TRBD1. The CDR3 is 17 residues long. CDR1 and CDR2 from the germline V gene are SGHRS and YFSETQ. The V segment lost 0 bases and the J segment 2 bases; nucleotides outside the gene matches: 6. CDR3 in amino acids: CASSLGPGTGGQETQYF. CDR3 DNA sequence: TGCGCCAGCAGCTTGGGCCCCGGGACAGGGGGGCAAGAGACCCAGTACTTC.

This clonotype was counted ten times or more. The rearrangement joins TRBV4-1 to TRBJ2-5; 8 nucleotides match TRBD2. The CDR3 runs 14 residues. The junction had 10 bases not matched to a gene; V was cut back by 4 bases and J by 9 bases. Germline CDR1 MGHRA, CDR2 YSYEKL. CDR3 nucleotides: TGCGCCAGCAGCCTACCGGGACTAGAAGGGCCCCAGTACTTC. This gives the protein CASSLPGLEGPQYF.

This clonotype was counted ten times or more. The chain links TRBV28 to TRBJ1-2, with TRBD1 matching 11 bases. The CDR3 is made up of 14 amino acids. Per the germline V gene, CDR1 is MDHEN and CDR2 is SYDVKM. V trimming: 5 bases; J trimming: 4 bases; junction bases outside the gene matches: 3. CDR3 sequence reads: CASSGGQGAYGYTF. The CDR3, as DNA: TGTGCCAGCAGTGGAGGACAGGGGGCCTATGGCTACACCTTC.

This sequence joins TRBV27 and TRBJ2-7; 13 nucleotides align to TRBD2. Looked up from germline, CDR1 is MNHEY and CDR2 is SMNVEV (reference sequence). With 4 bases clipped from V and 5 bases from J, the junction kept 8 bases outside the gene matches. CDR3 length: 16 residues. CDR3 amino acids: CASSSLLAGGPHEQYF. Here the CDR3 DNA reads TGTGCCAGCAGTTCCCTACTAGCGGGAGGGCCCCACGAGCAGTACTTC.

This clonotype was observed at least ten times. The chain uses TRBV24-1 and TRBJ1-1; D is unresolved. Trimming cost V 0 bases and J 4 bases, with 2 bases left between them. There are 12 residues in the CDR3. CDR1 is KGHDR, CDR2 SFDVKD, per germline. The CDR3 nucleotides are TGTGCCACCAGTGATTTGGCCACTGAAGCTTTCTTT. Its protein is CATSDLATEAFF.

This clonotype was observed many times. DNA of the CDR3: TGTGCCAGCAGCCCGCTGGGTGGGCCGGAGACCCAGTACTTC. Protein: CASSPLGGPETQYF. The rearrangement uses TRBV7-9 and TRBJ2-5; no firm D call. Looked up from germline, CDR1 is SEHNR and CDR2 is FQNEAQ (reference sequence). V lost 5 bases to trimming and J lost 5 bases, with 15 bases between them. The length of the CDR3 is 14 residues. Supplemented by reference TRBV7-9 and TRBJ2-5, the full variable domain reads DTGVSQNPRHKITKRGQNVTFRCDPISEHNRLYWYRQTLGQGPEFLTYFQNEAQLEKSRLLSDRFSAERPKGSFSTLEIQRTEQGDSAMYLCASSPLGGPETQYFGPGTRLLVL.

This clonotype came up a few times. The chain links TRBV27 to TRBJ1-2, with D hard to call. This CDR3 region has 13 residues. V lost 6 bases to trimming and J lost 4 bases, with 12 bases between them. The germline V gene encodes CDR1 MNHEY and CDR2 SMNVEV (reference sequence). CDR3: CASRAKGAYGYTF. The CDR3 nucleotides are TGTGCCAGCAGGGCCAAGGGTGCCTATGGCTACACCTTC.

This clonotype showed up just a few times. V is TRBV9 and J is TRBJ1-4; D gene unclear. V was clipped by 2 bases and J by 0 bases, with 14 bases between them. In germline, CDR1 is SGDLS, CDR2 YYNGEE. CDR3 length equals 17 residues. CDR3 sequence: CASSVRGSTATNEKLFF. CDR3 coding DNA: TGTGCCAGCAGCGTGAGAGGGTCCACAGCAACTAATGAAAAACTGTTTTTT.

This clonotype appeared a few times. The chain combines TRBV11-2 with TRBJ2-7; D assignment may be TRBD1 or TRBD2 (6 bases each). The CDR3 spans 17 residues. Trimming took 1 base from V and 4 from J, leaving 20 bases between them. Germline V CDR1 and CDR2: SGHAT, FQNNGV. The CDR3 DNA follows: TGTGCCAGCAGCTTAGTCCGTGGGGGGCGGGAATCGTACGAGCAGTACTTC. Its translation is CASSLVRGGRESYEQYF.

A few counts support this clonotype. V is TRBV18 and J is TRBJ1-4; 7 bases fit TRBD1. Germline CDR1 KGHSH, CDR2 LQKENI. The CDR3 totals 15 residues. Losses at the gene ends were 6 bases for V and 4 bases for J; bases not matched to a gene: 8. The CDR3 nucleotides read TGTGCCAGCTCCGCCCGGGACAGCCTTAATGAAAAACTGTTTTTT. This codes for CASSARDSLNEKLFF.

This sequence joins TRBV6-2 or TRBV6-3 and TRBJ2-7, with D perhaps matching TRBD1 or TRBD2 (6 bases each). The CDR3 length is 12 residues. Germline values: CDR1 MNHEY, CDR2 SVGEGT. Between the trimmed V and J ends, which lost 7 bases and 4 bases, there was a span of 11 bases. The chain's CDR3 is CASKRGRYEQYF. DNA of the CDR3: TGTGCCAGCAAGAGGGGGAGGTACGAGCAGTACTTC.

The chain links TRBV7-9 to TRBJ2-2, with 13 bases lining up with TRBD2. The CDR3 runs 16 residues. V dropped 5 bases and J dropped 7; count of bases not matched to a gene: 7. CDR1 and CDR2 (germline): SEHNR, FQNEAQ (reference sequence). CDR3 loop: CASSPGLAGSYGELFF. In DNA, the CDR3 is TGTGCCAGCAGCCCGGGACTAGCGGGGTCATACGGGGAGCTGTTTTTT. Full variable domain (rest looked up from reference TRBV7-9 and TRBJ2-2): DTGVSQNPRHKITKRGQNVTFRCDPISEHNRLYWYRQTLGQGPEFLTYFQNEAQLEKSRLLSDRFSAERPKGSFSTLEIQRTEQGDSAMYLCASSPGLAGSYGELFFGEGSRLTVL.

V usage is TRBV7-2 and J usage is TRBJ2-3; possible D gene TRBD2, 5 bases. The CDR3 is 15 amino acids. V lost 2 bases and J 0 bases, leaving 9 bases between the germline ends. Germline CDR1 SGHTA, CDR2 FQGNSA. Here the CDR3 DNA reads TGTGCCAGCAGCTTAAGCGGCAAGAGCACAGATACGCAGTATTTT. It is translated as CASSLSGKSTDTQYF. The whole variable domain, remainder taken from reference TRBV7-2 and TRBJ2-3, is GAGVSQSPSNKVTEKGKDVELRCDPISGHTALYWYRQSLGQGLEFLIYFQGNSAPDKSGLPSDRFSAERTGGSVSTLTIQRTQQEDSAVYLCASSLSGKSTDTQYFGPGTRLTVL.

This clonotype was seen a few times. This chain joins TRBV7-6 and TRBJ2-2; D remains unclear. Trimming stripped 5 bases from V and 5 bases from J, with 9 bases between. Germline V gene sequence: CDR1 SGHVS, CDR2 FNYEAQ. The CDR3 covers 13 residues. The DNA for the CDR3 is TGTGCCAGCAGCCCCCCCCCTACCGGGGAGCTGTTTTTT. Translated: CASSPPPTGELFF.

V is TRBV6-5 and J is TRBJ2-7; TRBD2 matches 7 bases. Unmatched junction bases numbered 5, after V lost 6 bases and J lost 6 bases. This CDR3 is built from 12 residues. The V gene's germline CDR1 is MNHEY and CDR2 SVGAGI. Written as DNA, the CDR3 is TGTGCCAGCAGGACTAGCTACGGCGAGCAGTACTTC. Translated: CASRTSYGEQYF.

At least ten counts were recorded for this clonotype. The V call is TRBV7-2, the J call TRBJ2-1; D gene ambiguous. This CDR3 contains 13 residues. The germline V gene encodes CDR1 SGHTA and CDR2 FQGNSA. V was shortened by 6 bases and J by 6 bases, with 12 bases between the two germline ends. The CDR3 sequence: CASRPGGGNEQFF. The CDR3 nucleotides read TGTGCCAGCAGACCAGGCGGCGGCAATGAGCAGTTCTTC.

The chain recombines TRBV5-5 with TRBJ2-3; maybe TRBD2 (6 bases). The germline gives CDR1 SGHKS, CDR2 YYEKEE (reference sequence). Trimming shortened V by 0 bases and J by 11 bases, and 13 bases separated the two germline ends. CDR3 length: 13 residues. This CDR3 reads CASSLGRELRQYF. The CDR3 DNA reads as TGTGCCAGCAGCTTGGGTCGGGAGCTTCGGCAGTATTTT.